This TCR beta chain was recovered during a study of blood T cell repertoires in COVID-19. The overall study: The origin of the acute and convalescent COVID-19 samples was the United States, Italy and Spain.

The V gene lost 0 bases and the J gene lost 2 bases, with 4 bases spanning the gap. The V gene's germline CDR1 is LNHNV and CDR2 YYDKDF (reference sequence). This CDR3 has 13 residues. Under the authors' procedure: Researchers report that nucleated cell counts were estimated from reference gene primer amplification. Clones were sequenced by immunoSEQ multiplex PCR, and TCRdb holds only the in-frame ones, with some missing. V and J calls plus clone size are reproduced from that table; the DNA served to infer D and trimming. The data contain some 130,000 clones, around four fifths of them singletons. This chain connects TRBV15 to TRBJ2-5, with D uncertain. The sample comprised PBMCs or T cells enriched from blood (not recorded which). The source is a man aged 30-40 years who had recovered from COVID-19. The CDR3 loop reads CATSRELQETQYF. CDR3 DNA sequence: TGTGCCACCAGCAGAGAATTACAAGAGACCCAGTACTTC.